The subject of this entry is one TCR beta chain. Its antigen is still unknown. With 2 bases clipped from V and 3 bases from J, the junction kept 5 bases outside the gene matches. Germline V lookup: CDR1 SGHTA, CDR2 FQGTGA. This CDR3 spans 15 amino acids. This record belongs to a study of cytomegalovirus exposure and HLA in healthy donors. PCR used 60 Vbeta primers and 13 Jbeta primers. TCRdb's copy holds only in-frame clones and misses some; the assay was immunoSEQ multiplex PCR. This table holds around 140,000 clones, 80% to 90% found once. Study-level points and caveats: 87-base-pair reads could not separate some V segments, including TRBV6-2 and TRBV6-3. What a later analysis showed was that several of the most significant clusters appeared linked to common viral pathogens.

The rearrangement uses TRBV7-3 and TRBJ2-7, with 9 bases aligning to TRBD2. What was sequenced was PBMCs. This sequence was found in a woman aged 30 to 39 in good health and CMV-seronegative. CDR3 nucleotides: TGTGCCAGCAGCTTAGAGGTTAGCGGGAGCTACGAGCAGTACTTC. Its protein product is CASSLEVSGSYEQYF.